The 14 T cell receptor beta chains reported below all come from one sample, sequenced in a study of T cell responses to AZD1222 COVID-19 vaccine. TCRdb keeps only in-frame clones here, not all; method: immunoSEQ multiplex PCR. The sample has tens of thousands of clones, roughly 90% seen once. The sample in question was peripheral blood, obtained 28 days after the second AZD1222 dose. The source is an adult who received the AZD1222 COVID-19 vaccine.

The chain carries TRBV30 and TRBJ1-1; 10 bases are shared with TRBD1. Per germline, CDR1 GTSNPN and CDR2 SVGIG (reference sequence). This CDR3 contains 13 residues. V lost 8 bases to trimming and J lost 0 bases; unmatched junction nucleotides: 3. The CDR3 sequence is CALDRGMNTEAFF. In nucleotides, the CDR3 is TGTGCCCTGGACAGGGGGATGAACACTGAAGCTTTCTTT.

Only one count was recorded for this clone. The V gene is TRBV3-1 (or the pseudogene TRBV3-2), the J gene TRBJ1-2; D uncertain. The CDR3 covers 14 residues. Germline V CDR1 and CDR2: LGHDT, YNNKEL (reference sequence). Trimming took 1 base from V and 4 from J, leaving 10 bases between them. The CDR3 protein is CASSQVRGPYGYTF. The CDR3 DNA reads TGTGCCAGCAGCCAAGTCAGAGGGCCCTATGGCTACACCTTC.

The rearrangement links TRBV3-1 (or the pseudogene TRBV3-2) to TRBJ2-2, with D unclear. The CDR3 has 15 amino acids. Trimming shortened V by 7 bases and J by 1 base, and 13 bases separated the two germline ends. CDR1 is LGHDT and CDR2 is YNNKEL in the germline V gene (reference sequence). The CDR3 here is CASTPSHLNTGELFF. The CDR3 DNA reads as TGTGCCAGCACCCCATCCCATCTGAACACCGGGGAGCTGTTTTTT.

This clone showed up just a few times. The chain couples TRBV24-1 to TRBJ2-2; 8 bases line up with TRBD2. The CDR3 is made up of 15 amino acids. The ends lost 9 bases at V and 6 bases at J; junction bases unmatched: 11. Germline V gives CDR1 KGHDR, CDR2 SFDVKD. In DNA form, the CDR3 reads TGTGCCACCTCTGCGGCGGGGGGCTCGCCCGGGGAGCTGTTTTTT. This translates into CATSAAGGSPGELFF.

This clone was detected once. The chain uses TRBV10-2 and TRBJ1-4; perhaps TRBD1 as D (5 bases). Trimming removed 6 bases from V and 5 bases from J, with 13 bases in between. The CDR3 is 14 amino acids. Germline V CDR1 and CDR2: WSHSY, SAAADI. The CDR3 nucleotides read TGCGCCAGCAGGGACACCTTTCCCAATGAAAAACTGTTTTTT. The encoded protein is CASRDTFPNEKLFF.

CDR3 region: CASSLRQSSYNEQFF. The DNA of the CDR3 is TGTGCCAGCAGCCTCAGACAGAGCTCCTACAATGAGCAGTTCTTC. This chain joins TRBV6-5 and TRBJ2-1, with TRBD1 as a possible D gene (5 bases). CDR3 length: 15 residues. Trimming stripped 6 bases from V and 0 bases from J, with 12 bases between. Germline V gene lookup returns CDR1 MNHEY and CDR2 SVGAGI.

The rearrangement uses TRBV4-2 and TRBJ2-1; 7 bases are a match to TRBD2. The CDR3 length is 15 residues. The V gene's germline CDR1 is LGHNA and CDR2 YNFKEQ. V was clipped by 5 bases and J by 7 bases; unmatched bases: 11. CDR3 in amino acids: CASSRLADLGNEQFF. CDR3 in DNA: TGTGCCAGCAGCAGGCTAGCGGATCTGGGGAATGAGCAGTTCTTC.

The rearrangement uses TRBV28 and TRBJ1-2, with D possibly TRBD1 on 5 matching bases. The germline V and J ends were trimmed by 7 bases and 1 base, with 7 bases remaining between them. This CDR3 region has 12 residues. Germline lookup yields CDR1 MDHEN and CDR2 SYDVKM. Written as DNA, the CDR3 is TGTGCCAGCACAGGGAGTAACTATGGCTACACCTTC. Translation: CASTGSNYGYTF.

The chain carries TRBV28 and TRBJ2-1, with D perhaps TRBD2 (5 bases). The CDR3 runs 12 residues. The V end lost 5 bases, the J end lost 12 bases, and 14 bases lay between the germline ends. CDR1 and CDR2 (germline): MDHEN, SYDVKM. This chain's CDR3 is CASSTGLLGQFF. The CDR3, as DNA: TGTGCCAGCAGTACTGGACTTCTAGGGCAGTTCTTC.

V and J are TRBV6-2 or TRBV6-3 and TRBJ2-1; TRBD2 is a possible D gene (5 bases). Trimming stripped 2 bases from V and 2 bases from J, with 10 bases between. This CDR3 has 15 residues. From germline, CDR1 is MNHEY and CDR2 SVGEGT. The CDR3 protein is CASSYGRIPYNEQFF. CDR3 bases: TGTGCCAGCAGTTACGGGAGAATCCCCTACAATGAGCAGTTCTTC.

The rearrangement uses TRBV6-1 and TRBJ1-5; tentatively, D is TRBD1 (5 bases). This CDR3 is built from 15 residues. The germline CDR1 and CDR2 sequences are MNHNS and SASEGT. V lost 0 bases to trimming and J lost 7 bases, with 13 bases between them. The CDR3 is CASSEAVGQNQPQHF. The DNA of the CDR3 is TGTGCCAGCAGTGAAGCGGTGGGGCAAAACCAGCCCCAGCATTTT.

In this sample, this clone turned up once. J is TRBJ2-1 and V is TRBV27; tentative D call: TRBD2 (8 bases). Trimming pared 8 bases from V and 7 bases from J, leaving 18 bases between. This CDR3 is 14 amino acids long. Germline V CDR1 and CDR2: MNHEY, SMNVEV (reference sequence). The CDR3 nucleotides are TGTGCCAGCGCACAGGGGACTAGGGGAAATGAGCAGTTCTTC. The encoded protein is CASAQGTRGNEQFF.

This clone was picked up one time. The chain uses TRBV19 and TRBJ2-7; 12 bases are a match to TRBD2. The trim removed 4 bases at V and 3 bases at J, leaving 4 bases unmatched. CDR1 is LNHDA, CDR2 SQIVND, per germline (reference sequence). The CDR3 length is 15 residues. The CDR3 is CASSTQTSGSYEQYF. DNA of the CDR3: TGTGCCAGTAGTACCCAGACTAGCGGGAGCTACGAGCAGTACTTC.

This sequence joins TRBV2 and TRBJ2-2; tentatively, D is TRBD1 (6 bases). The CDR3 runs 16 residues. The germline V gene encodes CDR1 SNHLY and CDR2 FYNNEI. V was pared by 6 bases and J by 2 bases, with 16 bases between. CDR3 protein: CASSNRGTFNTGELFF. Written as DNA, the CDR3 is TGTGCCAGCAGCAACCGAGGGACATTTAACACCGGGGAGCTGTTTTTT.